This entry lists 25 T cell receptor beta chains sequenced from one sample in a study of blood T cell repertoires in COVID-19. Measured with immunoSEQ multiplex PCR; TCRdb has only the in-frame clones, and not every one. The sample includes 55,000 to 75,000 clones, 80% to 90% seen only once; the top ten take around 7.9%. The sample consisted of peripheral blood. The receptors here all came from a man aged 50 to 60 with active COVID-19.

The chain links TRBV4-3 to TRBJ2-5; 8 bases align to TRBD1. The germline V gene encodes CDR1 LGHNA and CDR2 YSLEER. This CDR3 is built from 15 residues. The trim removed 0 bases at V and 5 bases at J, leaving 5 bases unmatched. CDR3 coding DNA: TGCGCCAGCAGCCAAGATCCAGGGGGCCGGGAGACCCAGTACTTC. Protein: CASSQDPGGRETQYF.

The chain couples TRBV7-9 to TRBJ2-5; D is perhaps TRBD1 (5 bases). Trimming left V 1 base short and J 1 base short, with 10 bases between. CDR1 and CDR2 (germline): SEHNR, FQNEAQ (reference sequence). The CDR3 has 15 amino acids. As DNA, the CDR3 is TGTGCCAGCAGCTTAGAACGACAGTTCCAAGAGACCCAGTACTTC. It yields the protein CASSLERQFQETQYF.

A single count supports this clone. The V call is TRBV29-1, the J call TRBJ2-7; 7 bases are shared with TRBD2. Germline V gene data show CDR1 as SQVTM and CDR2 as ANQGSEA. V was pared by 5 bases and J by 3 bases, with 4 bases of the junction left unmatched. This CDR3 region has 12 residues. CDR3 residues: CSVFLAGYEQYF. DNA of the CDR3: TGCAGCGTTTTCTTAGCGGGCTACGAGCAGTACTTC.

The genes are TRBV6-2 or TRBV6-3 and TRBJ1-6, with TRBD1 as a possible D gene (5 bases). This CDR3 spans 16 amino acids. From germline, CDR1 is MNHEY and CDR2 SVGEGT. V was clipped by 0 bases and J by 8 bases, with 14 bases between them. CDR3 nucleotide sequence: TGTGCCAGCAGTTACTCGGAGGCATCGGGGGATTCACCCCTCCACTTT. Translation: CASSYSEASGDSPLHF.

The genes are TRBV4-1 and TRBJ2-7; TRBD2 aligns across 8 bases. J gave up 2 bases and V 1 base, and 7 bases lay outside the gene matches. Germline CDR1 and CDR2: MGHRA and YSYEKL. CDR3 length: 16 amino acids. The CDR3 nucleotides read TGCGCCAGCAGCCAAGGGTCACTAGCGGAGACCTACGAGCAGTACTTC. Its translation is CASSQGSLAETYEQYF.

This clone was counted a single time. The rearrangement uses TRBV30 and TRBJ2-3; D not resolved. The ends were cut back, 2 bases at V and 13 bases at J, with 13 bases in the middle. Per germline, CDR1 GTSNPN and CDR2 SVGIG (reference sequence). CDR3 size: 11 residues. The CDR3, as DNA: TGTGCCTGGAGTACTCCTTCGTCGGAGTATTTT. Encoded protein: CAWSTPSSEYF. Drawing the rest from reference TRBV30 and TRBJ2-3, the complete variable domain is SQTIHQWPATLVQPVGSPLSLECTVEGTSNPNLYWYRQAAGRGLQLLFYSVGIGQISSEVPQNLSASRPQDRQFILSSKKLLLSDSGFYLCAWSTPSSEYFGPGTRLTVL.

The DNA for the CDR3 is TGCAGTGCTTTGACAGGTCGCGAGCAGTACTTC. Translated, it gives CSALTGREQYF. This chain joins TRBV20-1 and TRBJ2-7; D is possibly TRBD1 (6 bases). Germline assignment: CDR1 DFQATT and CDR2 SNEGSKA (reference sequence). V was shortened by 5 bases and J by 6 bases, with 11 bases between the two germline ends. The CDR3 is made up of 11 amino acids.

V gene TRBV6-5 combines with J gene TRBJ2-3; weak D call: TRBD2 (5 bases). CDR1 and CDR2 from the germline V gene are MNHEY and SVGAGI. V lost 0 bases and J lost 4, with 8 bases in between. There are 14 residues in the CDR3. CDR3 amino acids: CASSYSARADTQYF. In DNA form, the CDR3 reads TGTGCCAGCAGTTACTCGGCGAGGGCAGATACGCAGTATTTT.

The chain has TRBV18 and TRBJ2-1, with 10 bases lining up with TRBD1. V gave up 3 bases and J gave up 1 base; unmatched junction bases: 0. The CDR3 runs 15 residues. Germline V gene data show CDR1 as KGHSH and CDR2 as LQKENI. CDR3 nucleotide sequence: TGTGCCAGCTCACCGGACAGGGGGTCCTACAATGAGCAGTTCTTC. Its translation is CASSPDRGSYNEQFF.

This rearrangement joins TRBV4-3 to TRBJ2-2; weak D call: TRBD1 (6 bases). V lost 1 base and J 5 bases, leaving 11 bases between the germline ends. There are 15 residues in the CDR3. Germline V gene data show CDR1 as LGHNA and CDR2 as YSLEER. In DNA, the CDR3 is TGCGCCAGCAGCCAAGCCACAGGGCCGACCGGGGAGCTGTTTTTT. Translating it yields CASSQATGPTGELFF.

This sequence joins TRBV20-1 and TRBJ1-1; D is undetermined. CDR1 is DFQATT, CDR2 SNEGSKA, per germline (reference sequence). CDR3 size: 11 residues. V was shortened by 5 bases and J by 1 base, with 5 bases between the two germline ends. CDR3 coding DNA: TGCAGTGCTCCACAGAACACTGAAGCTTTCTTT. Its protein is CSAPQNTEAFF.

The genes are TRBV5-1 and TRBJ2-3, with 7 nucleotides matching TRBD2. V was pared by 4 bases and J by 13 bases, with 15 bases of the junction left unmatched. CDR3 length: 14 residues. Germline CDR1 SGHRS, CDR2 YFSETQ. The CDR3, as DNA: TGCGCCAGCAGCCCTCCGGGAGGTGAGGGACTAAAGTATTTT. Translation: CASSPPGGEGLKYF. The full variable domain, completed using reference TRBV5-1 and TRBJ2-3, is KAGVTQTPRYLIKTRGQQVTLSCSPISGHRSVSWYQQTPGQGLQFLFEYFSETQRNKGNFPGRFSGRQFSNSRSEMNVSTLELGDSALYLCASSPPGGEGLKYFGPGTRLTVL.

The chain recombines TRBV19 with TRBJ1-1; 7 bases fit TRBD1. The CDR3 consists of 14 residues. Trimming cost V 5 bases and J 5 bases; bases outside gene matches: 8. Per germline, CDR1 LNHDA and CDR2 SQIVND (reference sequence). CDR3 loop: CASSLDSRGTEAFF. CDR3 nucleotides: TGTGCCAGTAGTCTCGACTCCAGGGGGACTGAAGCTTTCTTT.

V and J are TRBV7-2 and TRBJ1-4, with unresolved D. V lost 5 bases, J lost 3 bases, and 10 bases lay in between. Germline assignment: CDR1 SGHTA and CDR2 FQGNSA. This CDR3 comprises 14 residues. The CDR3 DNA reads as TGTGCCAGCAGCCCCGGGAGGTCTAATGAAAAACTGTTTTTT. Protein: CASSPGRSNEKLFF.

The CDR3 DNA sequence: TGCAGCGTAGCGGGATCTAGAGGGATCGAAGAGACCCAGTACTTC. It is translated as CSVAGSRGIEETQYF. This chain connects TRBV29-1 to TRBJ2-5; TRBD2 matches at 7 bases. The CDR3 is made up of 15 amino acids. Trimming removed 6 bases from V and 3 bases from J; junction bases left unmatched: 13. Germline lookup yields CDR1 SQVTM and CDR2 ANQGSEA.

This clone was seen only a few times. The rearrangement joins TRBV7-2 to TRBJ1-5, with D perhaps TRBD1 (5 bases). V lost 5 bases, J lost 6 bases, and 20 bases lay in between. Germline V lookup: CDR1 SGHTA, CDR2 FQGNSA. CDR3 length: 16 amino acids. CDR3 DNA sequence: TGTGCCAGCAGCATAGGAATGGGACTGGGATCTCAGCCCCAGCATTTT. Amino acids: CASSIGMGLGSQPQHF. Full variable domain (outside the CDR3, taken from reference TRBV7-2 and TRBJ1-5): GAGVSQSPSNKVTEKGKDVELRCDPISGHTALYWYRQSLGQGLEFLIYFQGNSAPDKSGLPSDRFSAERTGGSVSTLTIQRTQQEDSAVYLCASSIGMGLGSQPQHFGDGTRLSIL.

The genes are TRBV28 and TRBJ2-5; 8 positions match TRBD2. Germline lookup yields CDR1 MDHEN and CDR2 SYDVKM. The CDR3 spans 13 residues. V lost 8 bases to trimming and J lost 7 bases; unmatched junction nucleotides: 9. The CDR3 reads CASRSGVGRTQYF. In nucleotides, the CDR3 is TGTGCCAGCCGTAGCGGGGTTGGAAGGACCCAGTACTTC.

The rearrangement joins TRBV30 to TRBJ1-5; 10 bases agree with TRBD1. The CDR3 is 14 residues long. CDR1 GTSNPN and CDR2 SVGIG come from the germline V gene (reference sequence). The junction had 4 bases not matched to a gene; V was cut back by 3 bases and J by 5 bases. CDR3 loop: CAWSDRGPYQPQHF. DNA of the CDR3: TGTGCCTGGAGCGACAGGGGGCCCTATCAGCCCCAGCATTTT.

The chain employs TRBV6-5 and TRBJ1-2, with 8 bases fitting TRBD1. Germline V gene lookup returns CDR1 MNHEY and CDR2 SVGAGI. CDR3 size: 15 residues. With V trimmed by 5 bases and J by 4 bases, 9 bases remained unmatched. The CDR3 sequence: CASSPDRGVGYGYTF. The DNA of the CDR3 is TGTGCCAGCAGTCCCGACAGGGGAGTGGGCTATGGCTACACCTTC.

The chain uses TRBV5-6 and TRBJ1-2; D is possibly TRBD1 (5 bases). Trimming removed 5 bases from V and 7 bases from J, with 15 bases in between. Germline lookup yields CDR1 SGHDT and CDR2 YYEEEE. This CDR3 is built from 13 residues. CDR3 amino acids: CASRRSGGSGYTF. CDR3 coding DNA: TGTGCCAGCAGACGATCCGGGGGATCTGGCTACACCTTC.

This rearrangement joins TRBV30 to TRBJ2-5; D is unresolved. This CDR3 has 11 residues. Trimming took 2 bases from V and 2 from J, leaving 3 bases between them. Looked up from germline, CDR1 is GTSNPN and CDR2 is SVGIG (reference sequence). CDR3 bases: TGTGCCTGGAGTTTACAAGAGACCCAGTACTTC. As protein: CAWSLQETQYF.

In this sample, this clone turned up a few times. The CDR3 is CASIRGASENEQFF. CDR3 bases: TGCGCCAGCATACGGGGGGCCTCAGAGAATGAGCAGTTCTTC. This chain connects TRBV10-2 to TRBJ2-1; possibly TRBD2 for D (7 bases). Trimming left V 7 bases short and J 7 bases short, with 17 bases between. The CDR3 contains 14 residues. Per germline, CDR1 WSHSY and CDR2 SAAADI.

The chain combines TRBV2 with TRBJ2-2; 9 nucleotides agree with TRBD1. There are 14 residues in the CDR3. Germline CDR1 SNHLY, CDR2 FYNNEI. J gave up 6 bases and V 8 bases, and 7 bases lay outside the gene matches. This CDR3 reads CASLGQGFAGELFF. CDR3 sequence (DNA): TGTGCCAGCTTGGGACAGGGCTTCGCCGGGGAGCTGTTTTTT.

The chain combines TRBV7-8 with TRBJ1-5; 7 positions match TRBD1. The ends lost 2 bases at V and 6 bases at J; junction bases unmatched: 7. CDR3 length: 15 residues. Germline CDR1 reads SGHVS; CDR2 reads FQNEAQ. CDR3 coding DNA: TGTGCCAGCAGCTTAAGACAGGGCGAGAGTCAGCCCCAGCATTTT. Encoded protein: CASSLRQGESQPQHF.

This rearrangement joins TRBV5-4 to TRBJ2-7; 10 bases are shared with TRBD1. This CDR3 spans 14 amino acids. Losses at the gene ends were 5 bases for V and 2 bases for J; bases not matched to a gene: 4. Germline loops: CDR1 SGHNT, CDR2 YYREEE (reference sequence). The chain's CDR3 is CASSPGTGAYEQYF. The CDR3 DNA reads as TGTGCCAGCAGTCCCGGGACAGGGGCCTACGAGCAGTACTTC.